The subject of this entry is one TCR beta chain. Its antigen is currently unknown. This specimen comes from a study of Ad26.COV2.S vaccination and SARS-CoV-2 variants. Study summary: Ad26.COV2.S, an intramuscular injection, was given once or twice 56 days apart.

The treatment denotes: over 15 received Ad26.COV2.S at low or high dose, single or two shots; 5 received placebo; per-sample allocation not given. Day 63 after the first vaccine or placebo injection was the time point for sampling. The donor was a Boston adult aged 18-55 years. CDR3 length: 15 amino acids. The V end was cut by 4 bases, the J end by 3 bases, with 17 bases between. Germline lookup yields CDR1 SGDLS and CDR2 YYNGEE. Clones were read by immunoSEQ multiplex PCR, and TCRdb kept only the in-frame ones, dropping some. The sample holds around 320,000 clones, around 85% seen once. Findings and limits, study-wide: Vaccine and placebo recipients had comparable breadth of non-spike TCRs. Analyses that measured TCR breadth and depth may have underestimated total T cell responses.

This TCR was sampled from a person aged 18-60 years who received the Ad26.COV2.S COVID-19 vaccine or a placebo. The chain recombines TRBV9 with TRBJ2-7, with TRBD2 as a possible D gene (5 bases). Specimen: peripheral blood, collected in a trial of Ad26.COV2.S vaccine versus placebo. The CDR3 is CASSPDRGPNYEQYF. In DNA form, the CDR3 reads TGTGCCAGCAGCCCCGATCGAGGGCCTAACTACGAGCAGTACTTC.